These T cell receptor beta chains were read from a single sample in a study of T cell responses to AZD1222 COVID-19 vaccine. The method was immunoSEQ multiplex PCR; TCRdb's version includes in-frame clones alone and lacks a portion of them. The sample contains roughly 150,000 clones, about 90% of which appear only once. The material sequenced was peripheral blood, taken 28 days after the second AZD1222 dose. Every receptor here comes from an adult who received the AZD1222 COVID-19 vaccine. Each CDR3 is given with its conserved first and last residue. D genes are given only for firm matches. Some rows have no size entry. The others give once, few or many, or a class for an expanded clone.

j_call: TRBJ2-7
v_call: TRBV7-6
clone_size: .
d_call: .
cdr3_aa: CASSQWGGGSYEQYF
cdr3_nt: TGTGCCAGCAGCCAATGGGGGGGCGGGAGCTACGAGCAGTACTTC

j_call: TRBJ1-1
v_call: TRBV15
clone_size: .
d_call: TRBD1
cdr3_aa: CATRARQGAESEAFF
cdr3_nt: TGTGCCACCAGGGCCCGACAGGGGGCGGAATCCGAAGCTTTCTTT

j_call: TRBJ1-5
v_call: TRBV2
clone_size: .
d_call: TRBD1
cdr3_aa: CASQRTGARQPQHF
cdr3_nt: TGTGCCAGCCAACGGACAGGCGCTCGTCAGCCCCAGCATTTT

j_call: TRBJ1-1
v_call: TRBV29-1
clone_size: .
d_call: .
cdr3_aa: CSVEEGDYTEAFF
cdr3_nt: TGCAGCGTTGAAGAGGGGGATTACACTGAAGCTTTCTTT

j_call: TRBJ2-5
v_call: TRBV6-5
clone_size: once
d_call: .
cdr3_aa: CASSRGLGQETQYF
cdr3_nt: TGTGCCAGCAGTCGAGGGTTGGGCCAAGAGACCCAGTACTTC

j_call: TRBJ1-4
v_call: TRBV6-5
clone_size: .
d_call: .
cdr3_aa: CASRSATNEKLFF
cdr3_nt: TGTGCCAGCCGATCTGCAACTAATGAAAAACTGTTTTTT

j_call: TRBJ1-6
v_call: TRBV2
clone_size: few
d_call: .
cdr3_aa: CASSDLRRGPSFPLHF
cdr3_nt: TGTGCCAGCAGTGATCTACGTCGGGGACCGTCATTCCCCCTCCACTTT

j_call: TRBJ1-5
v_call: TRBV5-5
clone_size: .
d_call: TRBD1
cdr3_aa: CASSIQGAGNQPQHF
cdr3_nt: TGTGCCAGCAGCATCCAGGGGGCTGGCAATCAGCCCCAGCATTTT

j_call: TRBJ2-5
v_call: TRBV6-5
clone_size: .
d_call: .
cdr3_aa: CASSYGGPETQYF
cdr3_nt: TGTGCCAGCAGTTATGGTGGGCCTGAGACCCAGTACTTC

j_call: TRBJ1-1
v_call: TRBV28
clone_size: .
d_call: .
cdr3_aa: CASSREQAFF
cdr3_nt: TGTGCCAGCAGCAGAGAGCAAGCTTTCTTT

j_call: TRBJ1-2
v_call: TRBV18
clone_size: .
d_call: .
cdr3_aa: CASSPTKEGYTF
cdr3_nt: TGTGCCAGCTCACCAACAAAGGAGGGCTACACCTTC

j_call: TRBJ1-1
v_call: TRBV28
clone_size: .
d_call: .
cdr3_aa: CASSAPDRDTEAFF
cdr3_nt: TGTGCCAGCAGCGCCCCGGACCGGGATACTGAAGCTTTCTTT

j_call: TRBJ1-2
v_call: TRBV6-5
clone_size: .
d_call: TRBD1
cdr3_aa: CASRTGQANYGYTF
cdr3_nt: TGTGCCAGCAGAACTGGACAGGCCAACTATGGCTACACCTTC